The TCR beta chain described here comes from a study of T cell changes during pregnancy in multiple sclerosis (dated by TCRdb to about 2019). Looking at the study overall: Changes in the T cell repertoire over the course of pregnancy were examined in this study in women with multiple sclerosis.

Library construction relied on the immunoSEQ multiplex PCR assay. TCRdb stores this immuneACCESS table with in-frame sequences only. Part of the clones is absent; in the studies checked, under half of the shortfall reflects unresolved V genes, and no reason is known for the rest. The sample includes some 28,000 clones, with more than 90% observed a single time. The top ten constitute about 0.64% of the sample. CDR1 and CDR2 are read off the germline V gene as SGHRS and YFSETQ. The germline V and J ends show losses of 4 bases and 5 bases respectively, and no gene match explains 8 bases of the junction. The CDR3 runs 15 amino acids, cysteine and phenylalanine included. The DNA shown is the 45-base CDR3, in frame from base 1. Concerning this clone itself: Its target antigen remains unknown. No much larger clone is present one base from it, and per-base qualities are unavailable.

The sequencing here drew on CD4+ T cells from peripheral blood mononuclear cells, taken in the first trimester of pregnancy. The chain couples TRBV5-1 to TRBJ1-4; TRBD1 lines up with 7 middle nucleotides. The clonotype comes from a female donor with multiple sclerosis, enrolled in a pregnancy study. The DNA reads as follows: TGCGCCAGCAGCCCACTCACAGGGGCGAATGAAAAACTGTTTTTT. This yields the protein CASSPLTGANEKLFF.